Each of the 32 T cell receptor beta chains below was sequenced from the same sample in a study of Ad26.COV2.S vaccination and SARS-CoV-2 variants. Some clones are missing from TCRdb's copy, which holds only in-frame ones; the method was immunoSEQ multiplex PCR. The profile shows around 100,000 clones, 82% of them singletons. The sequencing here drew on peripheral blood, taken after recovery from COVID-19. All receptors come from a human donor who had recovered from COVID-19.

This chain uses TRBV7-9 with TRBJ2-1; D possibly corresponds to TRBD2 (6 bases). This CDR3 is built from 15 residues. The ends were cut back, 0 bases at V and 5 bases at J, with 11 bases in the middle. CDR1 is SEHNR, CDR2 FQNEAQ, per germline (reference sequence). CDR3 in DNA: TGTGCCAGCAGCTTAGCGGGCGGGAAGAACAATGAGCAGTTCTTC. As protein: CASSLAGGKNNEQFF.

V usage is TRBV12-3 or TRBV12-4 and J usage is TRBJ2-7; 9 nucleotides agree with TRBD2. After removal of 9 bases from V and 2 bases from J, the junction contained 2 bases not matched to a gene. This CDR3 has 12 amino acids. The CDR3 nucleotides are TGTGCCAGTAGCGGGGGAACCTACGAGCAGTACTTC. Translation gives CASSGGTYEQYF.

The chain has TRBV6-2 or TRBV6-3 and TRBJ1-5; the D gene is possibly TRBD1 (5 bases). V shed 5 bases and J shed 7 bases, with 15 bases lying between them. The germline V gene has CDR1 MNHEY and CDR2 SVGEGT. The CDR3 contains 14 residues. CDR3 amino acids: CASSPRAREQPQHF. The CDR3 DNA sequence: TGTGCCAGCAGTCCCCGGGCCAGGGAACAGCCCCAGCATTTT.

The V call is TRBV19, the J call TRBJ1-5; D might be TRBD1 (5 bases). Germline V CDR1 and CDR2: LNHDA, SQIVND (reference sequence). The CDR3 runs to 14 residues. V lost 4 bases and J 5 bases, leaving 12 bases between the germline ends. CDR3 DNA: TGTGCCAGTAGTAGGGGTAGGGGCCATCAGCCCCAGCATTTT. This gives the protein CASSRGRGHQPQHF.

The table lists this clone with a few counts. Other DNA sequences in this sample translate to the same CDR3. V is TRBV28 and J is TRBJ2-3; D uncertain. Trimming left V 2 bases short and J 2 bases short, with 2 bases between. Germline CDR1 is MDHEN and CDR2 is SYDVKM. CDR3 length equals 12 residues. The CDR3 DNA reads TGTGCCAGCAGTTTAACCACAGATACGCAGTATTTT. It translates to CASSLTTDTQYF.

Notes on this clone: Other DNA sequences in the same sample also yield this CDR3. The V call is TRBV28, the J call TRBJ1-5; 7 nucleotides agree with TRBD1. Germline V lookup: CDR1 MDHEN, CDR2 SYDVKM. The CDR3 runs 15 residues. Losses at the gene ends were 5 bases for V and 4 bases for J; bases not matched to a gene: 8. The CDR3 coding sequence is TGTGCCAGCAGTCCGAGACAGGGAGGAAATCAGCCCCAGCATTTT. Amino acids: CASSPRQGGNQPQHF.

In nucleotides, the CDR3 is TGTGCCAGCAGCCAAGGACTAGCGGGAGTGTACGAGCAGTACTTC. Protein sequence: CASSQGLAGVYEQYF. The chain joins TRBV3-1 (or the pseudogene TRBV3-2) to TRBJ2-7, with 12 bases identical to TRBD2. The CDR3 is 15 residues long. CDR1 and CDR2 (germline): LGHDT, YNNKEL (reference sequence). J was trimmed by 4 bases and V by 1 base; bases with no gene match: 2.

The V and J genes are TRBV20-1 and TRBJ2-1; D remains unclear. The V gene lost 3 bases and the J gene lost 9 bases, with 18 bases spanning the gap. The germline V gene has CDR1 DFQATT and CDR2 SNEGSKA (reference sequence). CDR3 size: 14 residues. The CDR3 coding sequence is TGCAGTGCTAGTCTACTTCGCGGCGTAGGTGAGCAGTTCTTC. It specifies CSASLLRGVGEQFF.

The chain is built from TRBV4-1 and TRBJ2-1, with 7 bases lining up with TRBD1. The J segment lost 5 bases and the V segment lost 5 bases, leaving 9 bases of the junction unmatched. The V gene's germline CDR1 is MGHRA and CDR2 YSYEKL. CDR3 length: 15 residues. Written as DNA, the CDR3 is TGCGCCAGCAGCTACCTCGACAGGGCCCACAATGAGCAGTTCTTC. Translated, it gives CASSYLDRAHNEQFF.

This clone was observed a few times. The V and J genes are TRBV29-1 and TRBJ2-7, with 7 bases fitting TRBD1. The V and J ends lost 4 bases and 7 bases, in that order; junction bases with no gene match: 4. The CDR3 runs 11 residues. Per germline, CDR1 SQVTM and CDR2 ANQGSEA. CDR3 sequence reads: CSVGGQIEQYF. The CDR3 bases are TGCAGCGTTGGGGGACAGATAGAGCAGTACTTC.

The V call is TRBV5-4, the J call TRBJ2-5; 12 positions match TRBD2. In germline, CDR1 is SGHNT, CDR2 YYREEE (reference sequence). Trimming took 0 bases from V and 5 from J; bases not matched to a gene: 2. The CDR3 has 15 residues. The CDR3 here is CASSLGLAGAETQYF. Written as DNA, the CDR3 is TGTGCCAGCAGCTTGGGACTAGCGGGAGCGGAGACCCAGTACTTC.

The CDR3 DNA reads as TGCGCCAGCAGCCCGACGGACTCCTACGAGCAGTACTTC. It yields the protein CASSPTDSYEQYF. This sequence joins TRBV5-1 and TRBJ2-7; D not certain. Trimming shortened V by 4 bases and J by 0 bases, and 8 bases separated the two germline ends. Germline CDR1 and CDR2: SGHRS and YFSETQ. There are 13 residues in the CDR3.

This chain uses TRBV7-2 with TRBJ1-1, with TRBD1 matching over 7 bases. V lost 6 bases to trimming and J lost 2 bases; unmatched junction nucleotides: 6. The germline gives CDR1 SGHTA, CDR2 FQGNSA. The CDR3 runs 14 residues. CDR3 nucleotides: TGTGCCAGCAGTCCAGACAGGGATAACACTGAAGCTTTCTTT. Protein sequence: CASSPDRDNTEAFF. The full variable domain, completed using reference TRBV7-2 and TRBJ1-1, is GAGVSQSPSNKVTEKGKDVELRCDPISGHTALYWYRQSLGQGLEFLIYFQGNSAPDKSGLPSDRFSAERTGGSVSTLTIQRTQQEDSAVYLCASSPDRDNTEAFFGQGTRLTVV.

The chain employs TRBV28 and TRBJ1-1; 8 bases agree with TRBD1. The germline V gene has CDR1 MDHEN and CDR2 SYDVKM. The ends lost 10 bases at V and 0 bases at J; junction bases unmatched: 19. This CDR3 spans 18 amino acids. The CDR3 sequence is CAMQTKTGGTGMNTEAFF. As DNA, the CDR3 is TGTGCCATGCAAACAAAAACGGGGGGGACAGGAATGAACACTGAAGCTTTCTTT.

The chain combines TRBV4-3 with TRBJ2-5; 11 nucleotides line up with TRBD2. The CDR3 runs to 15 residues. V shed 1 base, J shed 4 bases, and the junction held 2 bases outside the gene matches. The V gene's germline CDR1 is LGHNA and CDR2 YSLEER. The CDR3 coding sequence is TGCGCCAGCAGCCAAGGTCTAGCGGGAGGAGAGACCCAGTACTTC. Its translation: CASSQGLAGGETQYF.

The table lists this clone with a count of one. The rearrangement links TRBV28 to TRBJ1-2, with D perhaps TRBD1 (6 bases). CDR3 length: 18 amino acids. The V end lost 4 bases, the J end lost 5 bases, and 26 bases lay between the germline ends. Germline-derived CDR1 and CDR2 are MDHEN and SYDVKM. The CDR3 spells CASSSQAFRDIQGYGYTF. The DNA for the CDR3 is TGTGCCAGCAGTTCCCAGGCGTTCCGGGACATCCAGGGGTATGGCTACACCTTC.

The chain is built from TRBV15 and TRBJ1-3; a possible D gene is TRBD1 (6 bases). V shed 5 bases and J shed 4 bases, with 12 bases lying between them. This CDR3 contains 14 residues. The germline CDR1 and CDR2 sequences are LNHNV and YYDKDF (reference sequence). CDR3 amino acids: CATSGRQVGNTIYF. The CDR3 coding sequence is TGTGCCACCAGCGGTCGACAGGTGGGAAACACCATATATTTT.

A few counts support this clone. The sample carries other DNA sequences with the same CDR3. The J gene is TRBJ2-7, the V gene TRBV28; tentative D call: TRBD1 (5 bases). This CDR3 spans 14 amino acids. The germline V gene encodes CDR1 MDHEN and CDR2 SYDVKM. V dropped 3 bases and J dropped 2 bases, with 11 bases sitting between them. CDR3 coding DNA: TGTGCCAGCAGTTTGGGGCAGCCGCCCTACGAGCAGTACTTC. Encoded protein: CASSLGQPPYEQYF.

The chain's CDR3 is CASSQERGLAGADTQYF. In DNA, the CDR3 is TGCGCCAGCAGCCAAGAAAGGGGACTAGCGGGAGCAGATACGCAGTATTTT. The genes are TRBV4-1 and TRBJ2-3, with 14 positions matching TRBD2. After removal of 0 bases from V and 4 bases from J, the junction contained 3 bases not matched to a gene. Per the germline V gene, CDR1 is MGHRA and CDR2 is YSYEKL. This CDR3 is built from 17 residues.

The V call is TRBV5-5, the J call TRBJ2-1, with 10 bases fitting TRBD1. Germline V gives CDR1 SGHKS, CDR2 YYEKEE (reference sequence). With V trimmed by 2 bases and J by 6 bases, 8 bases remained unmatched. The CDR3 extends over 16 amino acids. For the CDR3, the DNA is TGTGCCAGCAGCTTCGAACCGGGACAGGGGTTCAATGAGCAGTTCTTC. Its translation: CASSFEPGQGFNEQFF.

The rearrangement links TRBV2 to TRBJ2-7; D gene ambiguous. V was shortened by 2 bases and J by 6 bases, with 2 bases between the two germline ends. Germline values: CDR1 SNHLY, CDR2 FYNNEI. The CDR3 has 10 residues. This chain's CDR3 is CASSESEQYF. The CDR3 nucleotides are TGTGCCAGCAGTGAAAGCGAGCAGTACTTC.

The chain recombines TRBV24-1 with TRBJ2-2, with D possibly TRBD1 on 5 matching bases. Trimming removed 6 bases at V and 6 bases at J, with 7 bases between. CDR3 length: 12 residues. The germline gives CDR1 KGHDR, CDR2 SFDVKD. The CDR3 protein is CATSLRAGELFF. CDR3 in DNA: TGTGCCACCAGTCTCAGGGCCGGGGAGCTGTTTTTT.

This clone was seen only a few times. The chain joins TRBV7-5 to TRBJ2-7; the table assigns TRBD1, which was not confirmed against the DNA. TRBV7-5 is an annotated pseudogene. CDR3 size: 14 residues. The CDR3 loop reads CVRSTGGETYEQYF. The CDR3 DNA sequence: TGTGTCAGAAGCACAGGGGGAGAGACCTACGAGCAGTACTTC.

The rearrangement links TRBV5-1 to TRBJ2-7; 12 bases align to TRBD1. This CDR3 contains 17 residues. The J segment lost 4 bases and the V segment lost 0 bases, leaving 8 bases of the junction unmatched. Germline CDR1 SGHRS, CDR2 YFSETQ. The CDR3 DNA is TGCGCCAGCAGCTTGGGGCGACGGGACAGGGGGCGGTACGAGCAGTACTTC. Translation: CASSLGRRDRGRYEQYF.

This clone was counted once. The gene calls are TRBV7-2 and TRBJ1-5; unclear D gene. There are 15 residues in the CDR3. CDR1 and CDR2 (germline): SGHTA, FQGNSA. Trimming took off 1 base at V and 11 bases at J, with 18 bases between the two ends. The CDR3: CASSLDSALQGTQHF. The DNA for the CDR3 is TGTGCCAGCAGCTTAGACTCAGCCCTACAAGGAACCCAGCATTTT. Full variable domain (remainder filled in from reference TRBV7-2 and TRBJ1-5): GAGVSQSPSNKVTEKGKDVELRCDPISGHTALYWYRQSLGQGLEFLIYFQGNSAPDKSGLPSDRFSAERTGGSVSTLTIQRTQQEDSAVYLCASSLDSALQGTQHFGDGTRLSIL.

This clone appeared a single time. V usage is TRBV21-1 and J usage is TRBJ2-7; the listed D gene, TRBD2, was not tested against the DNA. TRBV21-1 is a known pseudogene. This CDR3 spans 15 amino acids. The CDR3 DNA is TGTGCCAGCAGAATAAGGGGGAGGGCCGGGGACGAGCAGTACTTC. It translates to CASRIRGRAGDEQYF.

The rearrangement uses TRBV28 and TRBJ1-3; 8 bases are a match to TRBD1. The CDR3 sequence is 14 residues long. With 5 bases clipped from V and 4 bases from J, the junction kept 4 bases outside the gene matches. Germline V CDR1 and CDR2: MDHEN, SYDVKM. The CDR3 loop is CASSPDRAGNTIYF. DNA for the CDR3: TGTGCCAGCAGTCCGGACAGGGCCGGAAACACCATATATTTT.

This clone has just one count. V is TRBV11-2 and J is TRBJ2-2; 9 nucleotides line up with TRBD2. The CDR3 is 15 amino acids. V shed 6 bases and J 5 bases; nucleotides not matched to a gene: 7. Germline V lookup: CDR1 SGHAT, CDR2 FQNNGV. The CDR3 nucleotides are TGTGCCAGCAGTAGACAGGCGGGGGGGACCGGGGAGCTGTTTTTT. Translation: CASSRQAGGTGELFF.

In nucleotides, the CDR3 is TGTGCCAGCAGTTACATTCCGGGTCCCTACGAGCAGTACTTC. Translation gives CASSYIPGPYEQYF. The chain combines TRBV6-2 or TRBV6-3 with TRBJ2-7; D is uncertain. Trimming removed 2 bases at V and 2 bases at J, with 10 bases between. Looked up from germline, CDR1 is MNHEY and CDR2 is SVGEGT. The CDR3 covers 14 residues.

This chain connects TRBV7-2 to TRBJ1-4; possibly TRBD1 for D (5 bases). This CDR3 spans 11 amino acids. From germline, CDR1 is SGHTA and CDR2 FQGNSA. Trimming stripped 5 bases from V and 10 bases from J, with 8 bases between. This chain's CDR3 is CASSHGTKLFF. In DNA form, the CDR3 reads TGTGCCAGCAGCCACGGGACAAAACTGTTTTTT.

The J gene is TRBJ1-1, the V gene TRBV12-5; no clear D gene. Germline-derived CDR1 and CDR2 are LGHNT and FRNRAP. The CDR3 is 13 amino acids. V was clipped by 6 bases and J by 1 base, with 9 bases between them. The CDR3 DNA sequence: TGTGCTAGTGGGGCTTGGGGGAACACTGAAGCTTTCTTT. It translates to CASGAWGNTEAFF.

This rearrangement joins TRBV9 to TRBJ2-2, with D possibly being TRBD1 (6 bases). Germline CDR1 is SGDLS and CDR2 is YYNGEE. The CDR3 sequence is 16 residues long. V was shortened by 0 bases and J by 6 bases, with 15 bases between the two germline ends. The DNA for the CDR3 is TGTGCCAGCAGCGTAGAACAGGGTCTAAACGCCGGGGAGCTGTTTTTT. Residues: CASSVEQGLNAGELFF.